This T cell receptor beta chain was recorded in a study of blood T cells in healthy people across ages. Through a sample-barcoded 5' primer and a J-beta primer mix, a second PCR was run for about 6 to 12 cycles. Each CDR3 protein gets one entry after TCRdb re-called the 5' RACE reads with MiXCR. The table includes 750,000 to 950,000 distinct CDR3 sequences, roughly 53% detected once. V lost 7 bases to trimming and J lost 0 bases; unmatched junction nucleotides: 8. Germline V gene sequence: CDR1 ENHRY, CDR2 SYGVKD. CDR3 length: 17 residues. Sequencing was done on a sample of blood. The clonotype originates from an elderly man in good health. The chain employs TRBV10-3 and TRBJ2-6, with 8 bases matching TRBD1. The CDR3 loop reads CAIKTDRDLSGANVLTF. DNA for the CDR3: TGTGCCATCAAGACGGACAGGGACCTCTCTGGGGCCAACGTCCTGACTTTC.